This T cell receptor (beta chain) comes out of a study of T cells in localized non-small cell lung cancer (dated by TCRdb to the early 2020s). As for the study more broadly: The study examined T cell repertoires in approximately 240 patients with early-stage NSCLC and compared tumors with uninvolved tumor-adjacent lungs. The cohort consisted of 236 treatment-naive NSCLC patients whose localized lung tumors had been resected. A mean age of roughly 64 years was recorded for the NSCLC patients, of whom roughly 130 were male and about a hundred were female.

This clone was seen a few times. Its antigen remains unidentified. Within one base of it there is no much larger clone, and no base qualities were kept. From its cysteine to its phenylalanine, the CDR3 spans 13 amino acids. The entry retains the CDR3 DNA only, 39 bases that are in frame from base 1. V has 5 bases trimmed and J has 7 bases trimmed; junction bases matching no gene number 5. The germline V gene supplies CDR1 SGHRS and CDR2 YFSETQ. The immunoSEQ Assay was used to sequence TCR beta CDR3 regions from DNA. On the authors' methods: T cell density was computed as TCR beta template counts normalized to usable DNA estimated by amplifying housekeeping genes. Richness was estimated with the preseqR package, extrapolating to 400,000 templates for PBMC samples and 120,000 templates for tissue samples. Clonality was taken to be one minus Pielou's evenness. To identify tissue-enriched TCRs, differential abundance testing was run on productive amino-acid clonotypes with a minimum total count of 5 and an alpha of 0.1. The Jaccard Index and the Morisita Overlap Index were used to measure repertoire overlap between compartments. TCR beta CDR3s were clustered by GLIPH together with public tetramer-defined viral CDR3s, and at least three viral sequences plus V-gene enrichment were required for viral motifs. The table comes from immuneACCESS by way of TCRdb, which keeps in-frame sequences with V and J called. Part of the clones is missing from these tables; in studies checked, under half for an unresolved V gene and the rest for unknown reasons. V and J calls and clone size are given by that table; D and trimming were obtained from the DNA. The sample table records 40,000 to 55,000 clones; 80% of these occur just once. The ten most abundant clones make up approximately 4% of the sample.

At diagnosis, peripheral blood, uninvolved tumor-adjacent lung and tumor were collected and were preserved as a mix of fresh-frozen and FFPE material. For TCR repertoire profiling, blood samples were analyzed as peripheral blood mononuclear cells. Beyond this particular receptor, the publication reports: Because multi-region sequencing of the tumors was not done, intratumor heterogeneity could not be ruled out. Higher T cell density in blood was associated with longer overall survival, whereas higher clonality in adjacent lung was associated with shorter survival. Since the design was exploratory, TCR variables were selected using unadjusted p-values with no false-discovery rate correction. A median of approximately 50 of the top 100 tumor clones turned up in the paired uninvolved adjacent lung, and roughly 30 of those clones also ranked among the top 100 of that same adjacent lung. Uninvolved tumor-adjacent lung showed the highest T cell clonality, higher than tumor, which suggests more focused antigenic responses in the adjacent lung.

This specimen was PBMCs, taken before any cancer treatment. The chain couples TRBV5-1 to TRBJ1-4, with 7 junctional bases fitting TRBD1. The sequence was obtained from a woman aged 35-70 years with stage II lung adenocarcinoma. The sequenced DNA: TGCGCCAGCAGAGAAGGGACAGCTGAAAAACTGTTTTTT. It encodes CASREGTAEKLFF.